Shown below are 10 T cell receptor beta chains from a single sample sequenced in a study of T cell responses to AZD1222 COVID-19 vaccine. Here immunoSEQ multiplex PCR was the method, and the copy in TCRdb shows in-frame clones only, minus some. The profile shows about 78,000 clones, roughly 90% of them singletons. Sequencing was performed on peripheral blood, taken on day 0 of AZD1222 vaccination. The receptor set was obtained from an adult in good health.

This chain joins TRBV6-5 and TRBJ1-4, with D possibly being TRBD1 (6 bases). CDR1 and CDR2 (germline): MNHEY, SVGAGI. CDR3 length: 15 amino acids. Between the trimmed V and J ends, which lost 6 bases and 0 bases, there was a span of 11 bases. CDR3 coding DNA: TGTGCCAGCAGGTTAGGGGGGACAACTAATGAAAAACTGTTTTTT. It encodes CASRLGGTTNEKLFF.

J is TRBJ1-4 and V is TRBV5-4, with 10 bases lining up with TRBD1. The germline gives CDR1 SGHNT, CDR2 YYREEE (reference sequence). The CDR3 contains 14 residues. Unmatched junction bases numbered 6, after V lost 5 bases and J lost 8 bases. The chain's CDR3 is CASSRDRGEEKLFF. CDR3 sequence (DNA): TGTGCCAGCAGTCGGGACAGGGGAGAAGAAAAACTGTTTTTT.

The V call is TRBV9, the J call TRBJ2-3, with a tentative D call TRBD1 (6 bases). The CDR3 is made up of 13 amino acids. Germline V lookup: CDR1 SGDLS, CDR2 YYNGEE. The V end lost 8 bases, the J end lost 2 bases, and 12 bases lay between the germline ends. CDR3 nucleotide sequence: TGTGCCAGGGGGGCGCTCCACACAGATACGCAGTATTTT. This translates into CARGALHTDTQYF.

CDR3 in amino acids: CASSFSRGELDEQYF. In DNA form, the CDR3 reads TGTGCCAGCAGTTTTTCCCGGGGGGAGCTAGACGAGCAGTACTTC. V and J are TRBV27 and TRBJ2-7; 7 bases agree with TRBD2. This CDR3 is 15 amino acids long. V lost 3 bases, J lost 5 bases, and 10 bases stayed unmatched. Per germline, CDR1 MNHEY and CDR2 SMNVEV (reference sequence).

This clone was recorded many times. V is TRBV13 and J is TRBJ1-1, with a weak D call TRBD1 (6 bases). The CDR3 runs 16 residues. With 2 bases removed from V and 0 bases from J, the gap between germline ends came to 13 bases. The germline V gene has CDR1 PRHDT and CDR2 FYEKMQ (reference sequence). Here the CDR3 DNA reads TGTGCCAGCAGCTTAAGGGGGTCGGGGTTGAACACTGAAGCTTTCTTT. Its protein is CASSLRGSGLNTEAFF. The whole variable domain, filled in from reference TRBV13 and TRBJ1-1, reads AAGVIQSPRHLIKEKRETATLKCYPIPRHDTVYWYQQGPGQDPQFLISFYEKMQSDKGSIPDRFSAQQFSDYHSELNMSSLELGDSALYFCASSLRGSGLNTEAFFGQGTRLTVV.

The V call is TRBV11-3, the J call TRBJ2-7; 9 nucleotides align to TRBD1. The ends lost 5 bases at V and 5 bases at J; junction bases unmatched: 13. This CDR3 contains 16 residues. Germline V gives CDR1 SGHNT, CDR2 YENEEA. The CDR3 protein is CASSGPAGQGSDEQYF. CDR3 in DNA: TGTGCCAGCAGCGGACCCGCGGGACAGGGATCCGACGAGCAGTACTTC.

The chain couples TRBV5-4 to TRBJ2-6; D ambiguous. Looked up from germline, CDR1 is SGHNT and CDR2 is YYREEE (reference sequence). CDR3 size: 17 residues. V was trimmed by 0 bases and J by 3 bases, leaving 13 bases between them. CDR3 sequence: CASSLESGVGGANVLTF. The CDR3 nucleotides are TGTGCCAGCAGCTTGGAATCTGGGGTAGGTGGGGCCAACGTCCTGACTTTC.

The CDR3 sequence: CASSQDGVAGGGGRNEQFF. The CDR3 nucleotides read TGTGCCAGCAGCCAAGATGGAGTAGCGGGAGGCGGGGGGAGGAATGAGCAGTTCTTC. The J gene is TRBJ2-1, the V gene TRBV4-2; TRBD2 aligns across 10 bases. The V and J ends lost 0 bases and 7 bases, in that order; junction bases with no gene match: 15. CDR3 length: 19 residues. Germline CDR1 reads LGHNA; CDR2 reads YNFKEQ.

The CDR3 here is CASSPHRITSGNTIYF. The CDR3 DNA sequence: TGTGCCAGCAGCCCCCACAGGATCACCTCTGGAAACACCATATATTTT. The gene calls are TRBV6-2 or TRBV6-3 and TRBJ1-3; perhaps TRBD1 as D (5 bases). The CDR3 spans 16 residues. In germline, CDR1 is MNHEY, CDR2 SVGEGT. V lost 6 bases and J lost 0, with 15 bases in between.

This chain links TRBV28 with TRBJ2-2, with a possible D match to TRBD2 (7 bases). The V end was cut by 5 bases, the J end by 4 bases, with 11 bases between. Germline V gene data show CDR1 as MDHEN and CDR2 as SYDVKM. This CDR3 region has 14 residues. The CDR3 DNA reads TGTGCCAGCAGTCCGGGGGGCCGCACCGGGGAGCTGTTTTTT. Translation gives CASSPGGRTGELFF.